Below, 31 T cell receptor beta chains from the same sample are listed, as sequenced in a study of T cells in localized non-small cell lung cancer. Produced via immunoSEQ multiplex PCR; TCRdb's table is partial and in-frame only. The sample has almost 40,000 clones, just over 85% seen once. The specimen comprised peripheral blood mononuclear cells, sampled before any cancer treatment. The receptors were gathered from a male donor older than 55 with stage II lung adenocarcinoma.

V gene TRBV2 combines with J gene TRBJ1-4; D is uncertain. The CDR3 sequence is 14 residues long. The germline CDR1 and CDR2 sequences are SNHLY and FYNNEI. Trimming removed 7 bases from V and 0 bases from J, with 9 bases in between. The CDR3 is CASNLGATNEKLFF. CDR3 sequence (DNA): TGTGCCAGCAATCTGGGAGCAACTAATGAAAAACTGTTTTTT.

The chain employs TRBV19 and TRBJ2-5, with D perhaps TRBD1 (5 bases). V was shortened by 8 bases and J by 1 base, with 8 bases between the two germline ends. CDR1 is LNHDA and CDR2 is SQIVND in the germline V gene (reference sequence). The CDR3 consists of 12 residues. The CDR3 DNA follows: TGTGCCAGTGGGGCCTTCCAAGAGACCCAGTACTTC. This translates into CASGAFQETQYF.

J is TRBJ1-4 and V is TRBV30, with D perhaps TRBD1 (5 bases). The CDR3 sequence is 14 residues long. Per the germline V gene, CDR1 is GTSNPN and CDR2 is SVGIG (reference sequence). V dropped 2 bases and J dropped 6 bases, with 13 bases sitting between them. The CDR3 here is CAWSPQGGDEKLFF. CDR3 coding DNA: TGTGCCTGGAGTCCGCAGGGAGGTGATGAAAAACTGTTTTTT.

This clone was seen only a few times. This sequence joins TRBV11-2 and TRBJ2-2, with 7 positions matching TRBD1. Germline V gene data show CDR1 as SGHAT and CDR2 as FQNNGV. The V segment lost 5 bases and the J segment 5 bases; nucleotides outside the gene matches: 8. The CDR3 runs to 15 residues. CDR3 DNA sequence: TGTGCCAGCAGCGGAAAGGGGGCCCGAACCGGGGAGCTGTTTTTT. It yields the protein CASSGKGARTGELFF. Full variable domain (outside the CDR3, taken from reference TRBV11-2 and TRBJ2-2): EAGVAQSPRYKIIEKRQSVAFWCNPISGHATLYWYQQILGQGPKLLIQFQNNGVVDDSQLPKDRFSAERLKGVDSTLKIQPAKLEDSAVYLCASSGKGARTGELFFGEGSRLTVL.

This chain connects TRBV5-6 to TRBJ1-5; TRBD1 might be the D (5 bases). CDR3 length: 16 amino acids. Germline-derived CDR1 and CDR2 are SGHDT and YYEEEE. The V gene lost 0 bases and the J gene lost 3 bases, with 13 bases spanning the gap. The CDR3 sequence is CASSLAVAGYNQPQHF. CDR3 nucleotides: TGTGCCAGCAGCTTGGCCGTGGCAGGGTACAATCAGCCCCAGCATTTT. The variable domain in full, completed from reference TRBV5-6 and TRBJ1-5, reads DAGVTQSPTHLIKTRGQQVTLRCSPKSGHDTVSWYQQALGQGPQFIFQYYEEEERQRGNFPDRFSGHQFPNYSSELNVNALLLGDSALYLCASSLAVAGYNQPQHFGDGTRLSIL.

This chain uses TRBV5-6 with TRBJ2-2; unclear D gene. Germline CDR1 reads SGHDT; CDR2 reads YYEEEE. Trimming stripped 3 bases from V and 2 bases from J, with 11 bases between. This CDR3 is 15 amino acids long. CDR3 DNA sequence: TGTGCCAGCAGCTCCCAGAACAGAAACACCGGGGAGCTGTTTTTT. Translated, it gives CASSSQNRNTGELFF.

The rearrangement joins TRBV7-2 to TRBJ2-1, with D uncertain. The CDR3 is 12 residues long. Germline CDR1 reads SGHTA; CDR2 reads FQGNSA. The V and J ends lost 4 bases and 10 bases respectively, with 11 bases between them. The DNA for the CDR3 is TGTGCCAGCAGCTCCGGTGGGTGGGAGCAGTTCTTC. This codes for CASSSGGWEQFF.

J is TRBJ2-7 and V is TRBV28; 11 nucleotides agree with TRBD1. Germline V CDR1 and CDR2: MDHEN, SYDVKM. Unmatched junction bases numbered 12, after V lost 6 bases and J lost 2 bases. The CDR3 contains 17 residues. DNA of the CDR3: TGTGCCAGCAGACTCCTCGGCGCGGGACAGGGGGCCTACGAGCAGTACTTC. This codes for CASRLLGAGQGAYEQYF.

This chain uses TRBV15 with TRBJ2-5, with 9 positions matching TRBD2. With V trimmed by 0 bases and J by 1 base, 9 bases remained unmatched. The CDR3 runs 18 residues. Germline V lookup: CDR1 LNHNV, CDR2 YYDKDF (reference sequence). In DNA, the CDR3 is TGTGCCACCAGCAGAGATCCCTGGCTAGCGGGACCCCAAGAGACCCAGTACTTC. This gives the protein CATSRDPWLAGPQETQYF. Supplemented by reference TRBV15 and TRBJ2-5, the full variable domain reads DAMVIQNPRYQVTQFGKPVTLSCSQTLNHNVMYWYQQKSSQAPKLLFHYYDKDFNNEADTPDNFQSRRPNTSFCFLDIRSPGLGDTAMYLCATSRDPWLAGPQETQYFGPGTRLLVL.

V usage is TRBV7-9 and J usage is TRBJ1-3; a possible D gene is TRBD1 (5 bases). Germline-derived CDR1 and CDR2 are SEHNR and FQNEAQ (reference sequence). With 1 base removed from V and 4 bases from J, the gap between germline ends came to 11 bases. This CDR3 has 15 residues. CDR3 amino acids: CASSLGGALGNTIYF. The CDR3 nucleotides read TGTGCCAGCAGCTTAGGCGGGGCGCTAGGAAACACCATATATTTT. Full variable domain (missing parts from reference TRBV7-9 and TRBJ1-3): DTGVSQNPRHKITKRGQNVTFRCDPISEHNRLYWYRQTLGQGPEFLTYFQNEAQLEKSRLLSDRFSAERPKGSFSTLEIQRTEQGDSAMYLCASSLGGALGNTIYFGEGSWLTVV.

The chain employs TRBV18 and TRBJ2-1, with 11 nucleotides matching TRBD2. CDR1 KGHSH and CDR2 LQKENI come from the germline V gene. The CDR3 runs to 15 residues. Germline trimming cut 4 bases from V and 4 bases from J; bases unmatched to any gene: 3. CDR3 residues: CASSHGTSGYNEQFF. The DNA for the CDR3 is TGTGCCAGCTCACACGGGACTAGCGGTTACAATGAGCAGTTCTTC. Variable domain in full (rest from reference TRBV18 and TRBJ2-1): NAGVMQNPRHLVRRRGQEARLRCSPMKGHSHVYWYRQLPEEGLKFMVYLQKENIIDESGMPKERFSAEFPKEGPSILRIQQVVRGDSAAYFCASSHGTSGYNEQFFGPGTRLTVL.

The V gene is TRBV5-5, the J gene TRBJ2-2; D ambiguous. V lost 3 bases and J lost 4, with 16 bases in between. Germline V CDR1 and CDR2: SGHKS, YYEKEE (reference sequence). The CDR3 contains 16 residues. The CDR3 nucleotides are TGTGCCAGCAGCTCCGGTTACGGCTCGGGCACCGGGGAGCTGTTTTTT. Protein sequence: CASSSGYGSGTGELFF.

This clone was recorded only once. The J gene is TRBJ1-1, the V gene TRBV28, with no clear D. V lost 9 bases and J lost 0, with 14 bases in between. This CDR3 has 14 residues. In germline, CDR1 is MDHEN, CDR2 SYDVKM. The CDR3 loop reads CASFTRQLNTEAFF. CDR3 sequence (DNA): TGTGCCAGTTTCACACGGCAGTTGAACACTGAAGCTTTCTTT.

The J gene is TRBJ2-5, the V gene TRBV29-1, with D perhaps TRBD2 (5 bases). V was clipped by 3 bases and J by 4 bases, with 9 bases between them. CDR1 is SQVTM and CDR2 is ANQGSEA in the germline V gene. The CDR3 runs to 12 residues. This CDR3 is CSVESSSETQYF. CDR3 coding DNA: TGCAGCGTTGAGTCTAGCTCAGAGACCCAGTACTTC.

This clone was found once. This sequence joins TRBV28 and TRBJ2-2, with 13 nucleotides matching TRBD2. J gave up 7 bases and V 10 bases, and 9 bases lay outside the gene matches. CDR3 size: 15 residues. Germline CDR1 reads MDHEN; CDR2 reads SYDVKM. The CDR3 sequence: CATKTSGRKNGELFF. CDR3 coding DNA: TGTGCCACCAAGACTAGCGGGAGGAAGAACGGGGAGCTGTTTTTT.

This rearrangement joins TRBV14 to TRBJ2-3, with D perhaps TRBD1 or TRBD2 (6 bases each). Deletions cut 5 bases from V and 1 base from J, with 13 bases between. Germline CDR1 and CDR2: SGHDN and FVKESK. There are 15 residues in the CDR3. For the CDR3, the DNA is TGTGCCAGCAGCGAACAGGGAGGCCGCACAGATACGCAGTATTTT. Translated: CASSEQGGRTDTQYF. Variable domain in full (rest from reference TRBV14 and TRBJ2-3): EAGVTQFPSHSVIEKGQTVTLRCDPISGHDNLYWYRRVMGKEIKFLLHFVKESKQDESGMPNNRFLAERTGGTYSTLKVQPAELEDSGVYFCASSEQGGRTDTQYFGPGTRLTVL.

The rearrangement uses TRBV5-1 and TRBJ1-2; D may be TRBD1 (5 bases). Trimming shortened V by 0 bases and J by 6 bases, and 15 bases separated the two germline ends. The CDR3 has 15 amino acids. Germline V gene sequence: CDR1 SGHRS, CDR2 YFSETQ. CDR3 DNA sequence: TGCGCCAGCAGCTTGGGGCCGGGGGGTAGCGATGGCTACACCTTC. Its translation: CASSLGPGGSDGYTF.

This rearrangement joins TRBV19 to TRBJ1-5; D gene ambiguous. The CDR3 runs 13 residues. V gave up 4 bases and J gave up 7 bases, with 11 bases separating them. The germline V gene has CDR1 LNHDA and CDR2 SQIVND (reference sequence). This CDR3 is CASSKLRGQPQHF. CDR3 in DNA: TGTGCCAGTAGTAAACTGCGTGGACAGCCCCAGCATTTT. Full variable domain (outside the CDR3, taken from reference TRBV19 and TRBJ1-5): DGGITQSPKYLFRKEGQNVTLSCEQNLNHDAMYWYRQDPGQGLRLIYYSQIVNDFQKGDIAEGYSVSREKKESFPLTVTSAQKNPTAFYLCASSKLRGQPQHFGDGTRLSIL.

The genes are TRBV7-6 and TRBJ2-5; no firm D call. Between the trimmed V and J ends, which lost 2 bases and 10 bases, there was a span of 8 bases. Germline CDR1 SGHVS, CDR2 FNYEAQ. The CDR3 is made up of 11 amino acids. DNA for the CDR3: TGTGCCAGCAGCTTAACCCGTGGCCAGTACTTC. This codes for CASSLTRGQYF.

The rearrangement joins TRBV5-1 to TRBJ2-5; TRBD1 is a possible D gene (6 bases). The CDR3 is 15 residues long. Germline CDR1 is SGHRS and CDR2 is YFSETQ. Trimming took off 2 bases at V and 2 bases at J, with 13 bases between the two ends. The CDR3 sequence is CASSFTGTPQETQYF. DNA of the CDR3: TGCGCCAGCAGCTTTACCGGGACACCACAAGAGACCCAGTACTTC.

This rearrangement joins TRBV27 to TRBJ2-5; weak D call: TRBD2 (6 bases). The germline V gene has CDR1 MNHEY and CDR2 SMNVEV (reference sequence). The V end was cut by 6 bases, the J end by 9 bases, with 20 bases between. The CDR3 spans 14 residues. The CDR3 nucleotides are TGTGCCAGCAGCCTCCATGGGCGGGGCCCGCCCCAGTACTTC. It yields the protein CASSLHGRGPPQYF.

This clone has a handful of counts. This chain links TRBV5-6 with TRBJ1-5; 7 positions match TRBD1. Germline V CDR1 and CDR2: SGHDT, YYEEEE. This CDR3 region has 14 residues. With 4 bases clipped from V and 4 bases from J, the junction kept 5 bases outside the gene matches. CDR3 in DNA: TGTGCCAGCAGCCGGACAGGACCTAATCAGCCCCAGCATTTT. As protein: CASSRTGPNQPQHF.

This clone showed up just a few times. The CDR3 DNA is TGCGCCAGCAGCTCACAGGGGTCAGGCACTGAAGCTTTCTTT. Amino acids: CASSSQGSGTEAFF. V is TRBV5-1 and J is TRBJ1-1; 7 nucleotides match TRBD1. Trimming removed 3 bases from V and 4 bases from J; junction bases left unmatched: 6. The CDR3 sequence is 14 residues long. Germline V CDR1 and CDR2: SGHRS, YFSETQ.

V gene TRBV7-3 combines with J gene TRBJ2-5; D unclear. Germline values: CDR1 SGHTA, CDR2 FQGTGA. The CDR3 totals 12 residues. V lost 2 bases, J lost 2 bases, and 3 bases lay in between. CDR3 coding DNA: TGTGCCAGCAGCTTAGGGCAAGAGACCCAGTACTTC. This sequence encodes CASSLGQETQYF.

About this clone: At the DNA level, this CDR3 is encoded by other sequences in the same sample as well. J is TRBJ2-1 and V is TRBV6-6; D tentatively reads TRBD1 or TRBD2 (6 bases each). Trimming took off 7 bases at V and 4 bases at J, with 14 bases between the two ends. The CDR3 spans 14 residues. Germline-derived CDR1 and CDR2 are MNHNY and SVGAGI (reference sequence). This CDR3 reads CASTQGGGYNEQFF. The DNA for the CDR3 is TGTGCCAGCACCCAAGGGGGAGGATACAATGAGCAGTTCTTC.

V is TRBV28 and J is TRBJ2-1; D ambiguous. Germline V gene data show CDR1 as MDHEN and CDR2 as SYDVKM. The CDR3 sequence is 16 residues long. V lost 4 bases and J 1 base, leaving 14 bases between the germline ends. The CDR3 loop reads CASSSPSGPSYNEQFF. The DNA for the CDR3 is TGTGCCAGCAGTTCCCCTTCCGGTCCGTCCTACAATGAGCAGTTCTTC.

The chain links TRBV11-3 to TRBJ2-1; 8 bases are a match to TRBD2. The trim removed 4 bases at V and 3 bases at J, leaving 5 bases unmatched. The CDR3 is made up of 15 amino acids. In germline, CDR1 is SGHNT, CDR2 YENEEA. The CDR3 protein is CASSYVAGIYNEQFF. The CDR3 region has the DNA TGTGCCAGCAGCTATGTAGCGGGAATCTACAATGAGCAGTTCTTC.

The V call is TRBV18, the J call TRBJ1-4, with D hard to call. CDR3 length: 12 amino acids. Germline CDR1 is KGHSH and CDR2 is LQKENI. The V gene lost 5 bases and the J gene lost 8 bases, with 9 bases spanning the gap. Here the CDR3 DNA reads TGTGCCAGCTCATTCCTTGGGGAAAAACTGTTTTTT. This sequence encodes CASSFLGEKLFF.

The gene calls are TRBV7-6 and TRBJ2-6; 8 nucleotides match TRBD1. This CDR3 contains 19 residues. Germline lookup yields CDR1 SGHVS and CDR2 FNYEAQ. V was pared by 5 bases and J by 0 bases, with 12 bases of the junction left unmatched. The CDR3 protein is CASSVRSGQAISGANVLTF. DNA of the CDR3: TGTGCCAGCAGCGTTCGATCGGGACAGGCAATCTCTGGGGCCAACGTCCTGACTTTC.

Details on this clone: The same CDR3 can be traced to other DNA sequences in this sample. The CDR3 sequence: CASSSPNSATNEKLFF. The CDR3 DNA sequence: TGTGCCAGCAGTTCCCCTAACTCTGCAACTAATGAAAAACTGTTTTTT. The chain has TRBV28 and TRBJ1-4, with D unresolved. The CDR3 covers 16 residues. V was pared by 4 bases and J by 0 bases, with 12 bases between. The germline CDR1 and CDR2 sequences are MDHEN and SYDVKM.

The chain combines TRBV7-2 with TRBJ1-2; TRBD1 matches at 7 bases. V gave up 5 bases and J gave up 8 bases; unmatched junction bases: 8. Germline V CDR1 and CDR2: SGHTA, FQGNSA. The CDR3 is 13 residues long. This CDR3 is CASSITGVRGYTF. The CDR3 DNA follows: TGTGCCAGCAGCATTACAGGGGTTAGAGGCTACACCTTC.